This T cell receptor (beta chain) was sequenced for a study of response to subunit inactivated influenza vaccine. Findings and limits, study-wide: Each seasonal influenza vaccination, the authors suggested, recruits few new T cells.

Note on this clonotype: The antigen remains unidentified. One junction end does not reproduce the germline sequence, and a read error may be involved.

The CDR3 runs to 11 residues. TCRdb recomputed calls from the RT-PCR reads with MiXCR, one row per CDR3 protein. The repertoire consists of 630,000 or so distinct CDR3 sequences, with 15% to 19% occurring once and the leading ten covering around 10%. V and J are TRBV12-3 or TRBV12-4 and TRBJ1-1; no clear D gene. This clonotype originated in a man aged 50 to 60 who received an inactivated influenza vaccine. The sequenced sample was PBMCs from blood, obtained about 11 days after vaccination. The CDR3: CASSFSGEALF. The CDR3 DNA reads TGTGCCAGCAGTTTTTCCGGAGAAGCTTTATTT.